The rows below give T cell receptor beta chains drawn from one sample of a study of T cell responses to AZD1222 COVID-19 vaccine. Clones were read by immunoSEQ multiplex PCR, and TCRdb kept only the in-frame ones, dropping some. Seen here are approximately 200,000 clones, roughly 93% observed once, and the top ten hold roughly 9.8%. The material sequenced was peripheral blood, taken on day 0 of AZD1222 vaccination. All receptors come from an adult in good health. CDR3s include the opening cysteine and the closing phenylalanine or tryptophan. D genes are given only for firm matches. The size entry is marked missing in some rows and otherwise reads once, few, many or a size class.

V gene	J gene	D gene	clone size	CDR3 protein	CDR3 DNA
TRBV12-1	TRBJ1-2	.	.	CASSSTVRVSIGYTF	TGTGCCAGCAGCTCAACCGTACGGGTTAGCATTGGCTACACCTTC
TRBV9	TRBJ1-4	.	.	CASSVGVGYMEKLFF	TGTGCCAGCAGCGTAGGGGTGGGGTATATGGAAAAACTGTTTTTT
TRBV28	TRBJ1-2	.	.	CASSLVQVSYGYTF	TGTGCCAGCAGTTTGGTGCAGGTCTCCTATGGCTACACCTTC
TRBV4-2	TRBJ2-1	TRBD2	.	CASSQDGAGGTYNEQFF	TGTGCCAGCAGCCAAGATGGGGCGGGGGGAACCTACAATGAGCAGTTCTTC
TRBV28	TRBJ2-7	.	once	CASSLYGDEQYF	TGTGCCAGCAGTTTATACGGGGACGAGCAGTACTTC
TRBV15	TRBJ1-2	TRBD1	.	CATSREPQGASGGYTF	TGTGCCACCAGCAGAGAACCCCAGGGGGCATCGGGAGGCTACACCTTC
TRBV28	TRBJ1-1	.	.	CATSRPHGFF	TGTGCCACTTCGAGACCGCATGGTTTCTTT
TRBV7-9	TRBJ1-4	.	.	CASSPGTGSLEKLFF	TGTGCCAGCAGCCCCGGTACAGGGAGTTTAGAAAAACTGTTTTTT
TRBV27	TRBJ1-1	TRBD1	.	CASSFSDRGITEAFF	TGTGCCAGCAGTTTCTCGGACAGGGGAATCACTGAAGCTTTCTTT
TRBV28	TRBJ1-2	.	.	CASSPLGGTGGYTF	TGTGCCAGCAGTCCTCTTGGGGGCACGGGAGGCTACACCTTC
TRBV27	TRBJ1-6	.	.	CASSSLRGVHNSPLHF	TGTGCCAGCAGTTCCCTCCGAGGGGTCCATAATTCACCCCTCCACTTT
TRBV30	TRBJ1-5	.	.	CAWSTLGGINQPQHF	TGTGCCTGGAGTACTCTCGGGGGGATCAATCAGCCCCAGCATTTT
TRBV14	TRBJ1-1	.	.	CASSQVGLNTEAFF	TGTGCCAGCAGCCAAGTAGGGCTGAACACTGAAGCTTTCTTT
TRBV14	TRBJ1-4	.	.	CASSQTVGGVEKLFF	TGTGCCAGCAGCCAAACAGTGGGCGGTGTTGAAAAACTGTTTTTT
TRBV7-3	TRBJ2-2	TRBD2	.	CASSRGLAGANTGELFF	TGTGCCAGCAGCCGGGGACTAGCGGGAGCGAACACCGGGGAGCTGTTTTTT
TRBV30	TRBJ1-2	.	.	CACRPPSANYGYTF	TGTGCCTGCCGTCCCCCTTCGGCTAACTATGGCTACACCTTC
TRBV28	TRBJ1-2	.	.	CASIKMGVLGYTF	TGTGCCAGCATTAAAATGGGGGTTCTTGGCTACACCTTC
TRBV5-1	TRBJ2-5	TRBD2	.	CASGGAGGETQYF	TGCGCCAGCGGCGGAGCGGGAGGAGAGACCCAGTACTTC
TRBV5-1	TRBJ1-1	.	.	CASSPGNMNTEAFF	TGCGCCAGCAGCCCCGGGAACATGAACACTGAAGCTTTCTTT
TRBV7-2	TRBJ1-1	TRBD1	.	CASSLITGAEAFF	TGTGCCAGCAGCTTAATAACAGGGGCTGAAGCTTTCTTT
TRBV28	TRBJ1-1	TRBD1	.	CASNLDRVRTEAFF	TGTGCCAGCAACCTGGACAGGGTGAGGACTGAAGCTTTCTTT
TRBV5-1	TRBJ2-1	TRBD2	.	CASSLSGKWLNEQFF	TGCGCCAGCAGCCTAAGCGGGAAGTGGTTGAATGAGCAGTTCTTC
TRBV1	TRBJ2-5	.	.	CTSSSFPGTSGLVEETQYF	TGCACCAGCAGCTCATTTCCCGGGACTAGCGGGCTGGTAGAAGAGACCCAGTACTTC
TRBV27	TRBJ1-1	.	.	CASSIRTNTEAFF	TGTGCCAGCTCCATCCGCACAAACACTGAAGCTTTCTTT
TRBV28	TRBJ2-7	.	.	CASRFSLSYEQYF	TGTGCCAGCAGGTTCAGCCTCTCCTACGAGCAGTACTTC
TRBV24-1	TRBJ2-1	.	once	CATSDLGGLNEQFF	TGTGCCACCAGTGATTTGGGCGGACTGAATGAGCAGTTCTTC
TRBV5-4	TRBJ2-3	.	.	CASSLVSTDTQYF	TGTGCCAGCAGTCTTGTAAGCACAGATACGCAGTATTTT
TRBV28	TRBJ1-2	TRBD1	.	CASTLTGAPNYGYTF	TGTGCCAGCACCCTGACAGGGGCCCCTAACTATGGCTACACCTTC
TRBV7-9	TRBJ2-3	.	once	CASSPVQVGFGDTQYF	TGTGCCAGCAGTCCGGTCCAGGTGGGGTTTGGGGATACGCAGTATTTT
TRBV30	TRBJ2-6	.	.	CAWSNSGANVLTF	TGTGCCTGGAGTAATTCTGGGGCCAACGTCCTGACTTTC
TRBV5-4	TRBJ2-7	.	.	CASSFGRLAEQYF	TGTGCCAGCAGCTTCGGGCGATTGGCCGAGCAGTACTTC
TRBV7-6	TRBJ2-1	TRBD2	.	CASSLSGGRAWGDEQFF	TGTGCCAGCAGCTTAAGTGGCGGGAGGGCCTGGGGGGATGAGCAGTTCTTC
TRBV7-8	TRBJ2-7	.	few	CASSPLGEDEQYF	TGTGCCAGCAGCCCCCTTGGGGAGGACGAGCAGTACTTC
TRBV7-8	TRBJ1-1	TRBD1	.	CASSPNRGKAEAFF	TGTGCCAGCAGCCCCAACAGGGGAAAAGCTGAAGCTTTCTTT
TRBV27	TRBJ2-2	TRBD1	.	CASRVTGVSGELFF	TGTGCCAGCAGGGTCACAGGGGTCTCCGGGGAGCTGTTTTTT
TRBV29-1	TRBJ1-2	.	.	CSVVVSSGYTF	TGCAGCGTTGTGGTGAGCTCCGGCTACACCTTC
TRBV12-5	TRBJ2-3	TRBD2	few	CASGPGTAGVTDTQYF	TGTGCTAGTGGTCCTGGGACGGCGGGAGTCACAGATACGCAGTATTTT
TRBV6-5	TRBJ2-7	TRBD2	.	CASSPAGDYEQYF	TGTGCCAGCAGCCCGGCGGGGGACTACGAGCAGTACTTC
TRBV3-1/TRBV3-2	TRBJ2-7	.	.	CASSQGAYSYEQYF	TGTGCCAGCAGCCAAGGGGCTTACTCCTACGAGCAGTACTTC
TRBV5-1	TRBJ2-7	TRBD2	.	CASSLGGRAYEQYF	TGCGCCAGCAGCTTGGGCGGGAGGGCCTACGAGCAGTACTTC
TRBV30	TRBJ1-6	.	.	CAWSVLEIYSPLHF	TGTGCCTGGAGTGTACTGGAGATCTACTCACCCCTCCACTTT
TRBV19	TRBJ1-2	TRBD1	.	CASSIKLTGGYGYTF	TGTGCCAGTAGTATAAAATTGACAGGGGGCTATGGCTACACCTTC
TRBV9	TRBJ2-2	.	.	CASSVVQGELFF	TGTGCCAGCAGCGTAGTCCAGGGGGAGCTGTTTTTT